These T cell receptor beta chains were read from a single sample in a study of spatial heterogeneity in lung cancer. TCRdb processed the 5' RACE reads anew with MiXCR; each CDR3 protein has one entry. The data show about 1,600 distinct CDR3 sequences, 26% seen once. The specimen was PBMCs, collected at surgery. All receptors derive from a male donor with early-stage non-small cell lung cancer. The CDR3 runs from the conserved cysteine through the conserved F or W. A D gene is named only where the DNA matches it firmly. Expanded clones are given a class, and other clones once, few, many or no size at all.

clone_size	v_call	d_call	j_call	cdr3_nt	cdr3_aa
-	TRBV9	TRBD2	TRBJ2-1	TGTGCCAGCAGCGCATCTAGCGGGGGCTACAATGAGCAGTTCTTC	CASSASSGGYNEQFF
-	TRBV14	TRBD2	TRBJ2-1	TGTGCCAGCAGCGTGACACTAGCGGGCGGTTCTGAGCAGTTCTTC	CASSVTLAGGSEQFF
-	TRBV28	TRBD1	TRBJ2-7	TGTGCCAGCACCCTTTTCGGGGACAGCTACGAGCAGTACTTC	CASTLFGDSYEQYF
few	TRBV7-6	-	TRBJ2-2	TGTGCCAGCAGCTTAGGTCGCACCGGGGAGCTGTTTTTT	CASSLGRTGELFF
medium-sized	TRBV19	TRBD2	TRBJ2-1	TGTGCCAGTAGTATGAAAGCGGGAGCATACAATGAGCAGTTCTTC	CASSMKAGAYNEQFF
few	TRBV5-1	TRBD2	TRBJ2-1	TGCGCCAGCAGCAGAGGACTAGCGGGAGTTTCCCATGAGCAGTTCTTC	CASSRGLAGVSHEQFF
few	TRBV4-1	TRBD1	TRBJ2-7	TGCGCCAGCAGCCACCGGGACAGTCCGGACCACGAGCAGTACTTC	CASSHRDSPDHEQYF
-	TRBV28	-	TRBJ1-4	TGTGCCAGCAGCCTCCAGGGAGTTGAAAAACTGTTTTTT	CASSLQGVEKLFF
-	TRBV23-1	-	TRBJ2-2	TGCGCCAGCAGCCACCCCGGGACCTCCACCGGGGAGCTGTTTTTT	CASSHPGTSTGELFF
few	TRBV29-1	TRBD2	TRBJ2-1	TGCAGCGTTAGCGGGAGGGCCTACAATGAGCAGTTCTTC	CSVSGRAYNEQFF
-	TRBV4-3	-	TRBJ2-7	TGCGCCAGCAGCCCCGGAATCTCCTACGAGCAGTACTTC	CASSPGISYEQYF
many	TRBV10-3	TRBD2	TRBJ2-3	TGTGCCATCAGGGGACTAGCGGGAGTAGGAGATACGCAGTATTTT	CAIRGLAGVGDTQYF
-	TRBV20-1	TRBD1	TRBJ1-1	TGCAGTGCCCTGGACAGGGCAGGCACTGAAGCTTTCTTT	CSALDRAGTEAFF
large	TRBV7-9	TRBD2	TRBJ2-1	TGTGCCAGCAGTTTGACCGGGACTAACTACAATGAGCAGTTCTTC	CASSLTGTNYNEQFF
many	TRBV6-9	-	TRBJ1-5	TGTGCCAGCAGTTACCGACAAACAGGGCTCTGGAATCAGCCCCAGCATTTT	CASSYRQTGLWNQPQHF
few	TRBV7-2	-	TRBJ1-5	TGTGCCAGCAGCTTAGCCAATCAGCCCCAGCATTTT	CASSLANQPQHF
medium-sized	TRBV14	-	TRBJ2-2	TGTGCCAGCAGCCAAGAGTCGAGGGTCCCGAACACCGGGGAGCTGTTTTTT	CASSQESRVPNTGELFF
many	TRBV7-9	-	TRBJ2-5	TGTGCCAGCAGCCCCGGGACTCGCCCGCAAGAGACCCAGTACTTC	CASSPGTRPQETQYF
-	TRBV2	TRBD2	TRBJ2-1	TGTGCCAGCATTCCTAGCGGGGGAGGGAATGAGCAGTTCTTC	CASIPSGGGNEQFF
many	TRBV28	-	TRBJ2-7	TGTGCCAGCAGTTTATTCGCCAGGTCCTACGAGCAGTACTTC	CASSLFARSYEQYF
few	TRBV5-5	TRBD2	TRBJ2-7	TGTGCCAGCAGCTCCATGCCTAGCGGGGGCTACGAGCAGTACTTC	CASSSMPSGGYEQYF
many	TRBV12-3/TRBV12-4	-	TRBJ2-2	TGTGCCAGCAGTGACACAGGGGGGGCCGGGGAGCTGTTTTTT	CASSDTGGAGELFF
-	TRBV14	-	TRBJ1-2	TGTGCCAGCAGCCAGACGGCAGGTGGGGGAGACTATGGCTACACCTTC	CASSQTAGGGDYGYTF
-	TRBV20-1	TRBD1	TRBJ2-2	TGCAGTGCTGGACAGGGGAAGGAGCTGTTTTTT	CSAGQGKELFF
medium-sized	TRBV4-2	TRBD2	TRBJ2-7	TGTGCCAGCAGCCAAGATCCCGGGGGGGCTAGCTCCTACGAGCAGTACTTC	CASSQDPGGASSYEQYF
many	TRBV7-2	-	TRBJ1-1	TGTGCCAGCAGCCTGGAATATGGGAGGCAAGCTTTCTTT	CASSLEYGRQAFF
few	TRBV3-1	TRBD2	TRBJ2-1	TGTGCCAGCAGCGAAACTAGCGGCACCTACAATGAGCAGTTCTTC	CASSETSGTYNEQFF
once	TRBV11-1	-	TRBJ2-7	TGTGCCAGCAGCCCAAGACGGGACTACGAGCAGTACTTC	CASSPRRDYEQYF
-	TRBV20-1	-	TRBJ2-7	TGCAGTGCAGGGGACTCCGGAGGTCCCTACGAGCAGTACTTC	CSAGDSGGPYEQYF
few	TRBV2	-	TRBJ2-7	-	CASILAEGYEQYF
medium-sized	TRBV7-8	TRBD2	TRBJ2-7	TGTGCCAGCAGCTTTTCGACTGGGAGGGGAGGCTCCTACGAGCAGTACTTC	CASSFSTGRGGSYEQYF
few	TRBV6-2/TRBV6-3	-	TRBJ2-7	TGTGCCAGCAGTTATTTTAACTACGAGCAGTACTTC	CASSYFNYEQYF
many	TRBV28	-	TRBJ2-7	TGTGCCAGCAGCCCCCTAAGAGGTAGGCAGTACTTC	CASSPLRGRQYF
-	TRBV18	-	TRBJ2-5	TGTGCCAGCTCACCAGGACTCTTGGAGACCCAGTACTTC	CASSPGLLETQYF
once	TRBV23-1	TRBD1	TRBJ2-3	TGCGCCAGCAGTCAACCGGACAGGGGGCGCACAGATACGCAGTATTTT	CASSQPDRGRTDTQYF
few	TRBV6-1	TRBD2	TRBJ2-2	TGTGCCAGCAGCCCGATGGCGGGGGAGACCGGGGAGCTGTTTTTT	CASSPMAGETGELFF
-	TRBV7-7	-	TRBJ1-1	TGTGCCGGCCAACAGGGTTGGAACACTGAAGCTTTCTTT	CAGQQGWNTEAFF
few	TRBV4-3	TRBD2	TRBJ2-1	TGCGCCAGCAGCCAAGCGGGGGGGAGTTGGGATGAGCAGTTCTTC	CASSQAGGSWDEQFF
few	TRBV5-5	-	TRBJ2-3	TGTGCCAGCAGCTTCTTTCTAGCGTCCGGGACAGATACGCAGTATTTT	CASSFFLASGTDTQYF
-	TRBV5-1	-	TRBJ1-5	TGCGCCAGCAGCCTAATGGGCGGTCAGCCCCAGCATTTT	CASSLMGGQPQHF
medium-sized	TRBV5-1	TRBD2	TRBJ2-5	TGCGCCAGCAGCTGGGCCGGGACTAGCGGGAGTGAGACCCAGTACTTC	CASSWAGTSGSETQYF
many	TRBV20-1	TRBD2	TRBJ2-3	TGCAGTGCTAGGCTAATCGGGAGGAGAGATACGCAGTATTTT	CSARLIGRRDTQYF
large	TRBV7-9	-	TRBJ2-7	TGTGCCAGCAGCCCCCCCGGAAACTCCTACGAGCAGTACTTC	CASSPPGNSYEQYF
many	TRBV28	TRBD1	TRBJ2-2	TGTGCCAGCCGACAACCCGACAGGGGAGTCACCGGGGAGCTGTTTTTT	CASRQPDRGVTGELFF
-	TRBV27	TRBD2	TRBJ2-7	TGTGCCAGCAGTTTGAGCCTAGCGGGCAGCTACGAGCAGTACTTC	CASSLSLAGSYEQYF
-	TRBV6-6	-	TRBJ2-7	TGTGCCAGCAGTTACACCCGGTACTACGAGCAGTACTTC	CASSYTRYYEQYF